This is a list of T cell receptor beta chains from one sample in a study of cytomegalovirus exposure and HLA in healthy donors. Sequencing used immunoSEQ multiplex PCR; TCRdb keeps in-frame clones, though not all of them. The sample has roughly 170,000 clones; about 84% are singletons. Sequencing was done on a sample of PBMCs. Receptor source: a man younger than 30 in good health and CMV-seronegative. CDR3s include the opening cysteine and the closing phenylalanine or tryptophan. The order of the fields is CDR3 DNA, CDR3 protein, CDR3 length, clone size, V gene, J gene, D gene. The D gene is left open where the match is weak. Clone size, where shown, is once, few, many, or a class for clones that have expanded.

DNA: TGTGCCAGCAGCCCCGGGACAGACACAGATACGCAGTATTTT
CDR3: CASSPGTDTDTQYF
length: 14
size: NA
V: TRBV7-9
J: TRBJ2-3
D: TRBD1

DNA: TGTGCCAGCAGTCCTGAATTCAGGGTGGGGAACACTGAAGCTTTCTTT
CDR3: CASSPEFRVGNTEAFF
length: 16
size: few
V: TRBV5-4
J: TRBJ1-1
D: NA

DNA: TGTGCCAGCAGTTCCGGGGTAGAAGCTTTCTTT
CDR3: CASSSGVEAFF
length: 11
size: few
V: TRBV6-5
J: TRBJ1-1
D: NA

DNA: TGTGCCAGTAGTCACTCGACAGGGGGCGTCAGTCAGCCCCAGCATTTT
CDR3: CASSHSTGGVSQPQHF
length: 16
size: once
V: TRBV19
J: TRBJ1-5
D: TRBD1

DNA: TGTGCCAGCAGCGTAGGACAGGGAAGAGCCTACGAGCAGTACTTC
CDR3: CASSVGQGRAYEQYF
length: 15
size: NA
V: TRBV9
J: TRBJ2-7
D: TRBD1

DNA: TGTGCCTGGACCCCCGCATCCGAGACAGATACGCAGTATTTT
CDR3: CAWTPASETDTQYF
length: 14
size: NA
V: TRBV30
J: TRBJ2-3
D: NA

DNA: TGTGCCAGCAACGACCTAGCGGGACAGAGCGAGCAGTACTTC
CDR3: CASNDLAGQSEQYF
length: 14
size: few
V: TRBV6-5
J: TRBJ2-7
D: TRBD2

DNA: TGTGCCAGCACGGGCTCCTCAGGAGGATATGGCTACACCTTC
CDR3: CASTGSSGGYGYTF
length: 14
size: NA
V: TRBV25-1
J: TRBJ1-2
D: NA

DNA: TGTGCCAGCCCAGGGGGGCCCACTAATGAAAAACTGTTTTTT
CDR3: CASPGGPTNEKLFF
length: 14
size: many
V: TRBV5-8
J: TRBJ1-4
D: TRBD1

DNA: TGTGCCAGCAGCAAAGGGGACAGCATGAACACTGAAGCTTTCTTT
CDR3: CASSKGDSMNTEAFF
length: 15
size: NA
V: TRBV21-1
J: TRBJ1-1
D: NA

DNA: TGTGCCAGCAGCGTAGGACCCCAAGGGACTAACGGCTACACCTTC
CDR3: CASSVGPQGTNGYTF
length: 15
size: NA
V: TRBV9
J: TRBJ1-2
D: NA

DNA: TGTGCCAGCAGCCCCCGGTCGGCAGATACGCAGTATTTT
CDR3: CASSPRSADTQYF
length: 13
size: NA
V: TRBV7-6
J: TRBJ2-3
D: NA

DNA: TGTGCCACCAGCAGGGGGCCCACTGAAGCTTTCTTT
CDR3: CATSRGPTEAFF
length: 12
size: NA
V: TRBV15
J: TRBJ1-1
D: NA

DNA: TGTGCCAGCAGCCACAGACAAACCGGGACTATCCACACAGATACGCAGTATTTT
CDR3: CASSHRQTGTIHTDTQYF
length: 18
size: NA
V: TRBV5-5
J: TRBJ2-3
D: TRBD2

DNA: TGTGCTAGTGGTTTGTCCCCAATAGGGGGGGGGAACACTGAAGCTTTCTTT
CDR3: CASGLSPIGGGNTEAFF
length: 17
size: NA
V: TRBV12-5
J: TRBJ1-1
D: NA

DNA: TGTGCCAGCAGCTTCTGGGGGCGCCCCGCGGGCGCGAACACCGGGGAGCTGTTTTTT
CDR3: CASSFWGRPAGANTGELFF
length: 19
size: NA
V: TRBV5-4
J: TRBJ2-2
D: NA

DNA: TGCGCCAGCAGCTACGACAGGAGCTACGAGCAGTACTTC
CDR3: CASSYDRSYEQYF
length: 13
size: NA
V: TRBV4-1
J: TRBJ2-7
D: NA

DNA: TGTGCCAGCAGTGACACCCCAGGGATAGCTGGGGCCAACGTCCTGACTTTC
CDR3: CASSDTPGIAGANVLTF
length: 17
size: NA
V: TRBV6-4
J: TRBJ2-6
D: NA

DNA: TGTGCCAGCAGCTCAGACAGGTCAAGCTACGAGCAGTACTTC
CDR3: CASSSDRSSYEQYF
length: 14
size: NA
V: TRBV7-9
J: TRBJ2-7
D: NA

DNA: TGTGCCAGCAGCGTAGGCGGCCGCCGCACAGATACGCAGTATTTT
CDR3: CASSVGGRRTDTQYF
length: 15
size: once
V: TRBV9
J: TRBJ2-3
D: NA

DNA: TGTGCCAGCAGCCCAAGACAGGAGAACACTGAAGCTTTCTTT
CDR3: CASSPRQENTEAFF
length: 14
size: NA
V: TRBV7-2
J: TRBJ1-1
D: NA

DNA: TGTGCCAGTCGGGACAGGGGGGGAAATCAGCCCCAGCATTTT
CDR3: CASRDRGGNQPQHF
length: 14
size: few
V: TRBV19
J: TRBJ1-5
D: TRBD1

DNA: TGCGCCAGCAGCCAGGAGGGACTAGCGGGACTATACAATGAGCAGTTCTTC
CDR3: CASSQEGLAGLYNEQFF
length: 17
size: NA
V: TRBV4-1
J: TRBJ2-1
D: TRBD2

DNA: TGTGCCAGCAGCTTGGGTGGGGCGAACTCTGGGGCCAACGTCCTGACTTTC
CDR3: CASSLGGANSGANVLTF
length: 17
size: NA
V: TRBV5-4
J: TRBJ2-6
D: NA

DNA: TGTGCCAGCAGCTTGGTAAGGGGCAGCAATTCACCCCTCCACTTT
CDR3: CASSLVRGSNSPLHF
length: 15
size: NA
V: TRBV5-6
J: TRBJ1-6
D: NA

DNA: TGTGCCAGCAGTTACTTGGGCGTACCTGAAGCTTTCTTT
CDR3: CASSYLGVPEAFF
length: 13
size: once
V: TRBV6-6
J: TRBJ1-1
D: NA

DNA: TGTGCCAGCAGCTTAGGGAGGGGGCGGTCGGGCACAGATACGCAGTATTTT
CDR3: CASSLGRGRSGTDTQYF
length: 17
size: NA
V: TRBV7-9
J: TRBJ2-3
D: NA

DNA: TGTGCCAGCAGCTACGGGACTATACTCTACGAGCAGTACTTC
CDR3: CASSYGTILYEQYF
length: 14
size: NA
V: TRBV11-3
J: TRBJ2-7
D: TRBD2

DNA: TGCAGCGTTGAAAATGGCTTGCTGCCCTACGAGCAGTACTTC
CDR3: CSVENGLLPYEQYF
length: 14
size: NA
V: TRBV29-1
J: TRBJ2-7
D: NA

DNA: TGCAGCGTTGTCGGTGGAAGGAGCTCCTACGAGCAGTACTTC
CDR3: CSVVGGRSSYEQYF
length: 14
size: NA
V: TRBV29-1
J: TRBJ2-7
D: NA

DNA: TGTGCCAGCAGCATTAGCGGGGGAGAGTACAATGAGCAGTTCTTC
CDR3: CASSISGGEYNEQFF
length: 15
size: once
V: TRBV7-3
J: TRBJ2-1
D: TRBD2

DNA: TGTGCCAGCAGCCTAGAGGCACAGGGCGGTGGAAACACCATATATTTT
CDR3: CASSLEAQGGGNTIYF
length: 16
size: once
V: TRBV9
J: TRBJ1-3
D: NA

DNA: TGTGCCAGCTCACCCAGGACAGGGAGGGAGAGCGAGCAGTACTTC
CDR3: CASSPRTGRESEQYF
length: 15
size: NA
V: TRBV18
J: TRBJ2-7
D: NA

DNA: TGTGCCAGCAAAAAAATAGAGGGGAGGGGAGCTTTCTTT
CDR3: CASKKIEGRGAFF
length: 13
size: NA
V: TRBV5-6
J: TRBJ1-1
D: NA

DNA: TGCAGTGCTAGAGACAGGGGTGGCTACACCTTC
CDR3: CSARDRGGYTF
length: 11
size: NA
V: TRBV20-1
J: TRBJ1-2
D: NA

DNA: TGTGCCAGCAGCCGTTTACTAGCGGGTCCATCTAATGAGCAGTTCTTC
CDR3: CASSRLLAGPSNEQFF
length: 16
size: NA
V: TRBV14
J: TRBJ2-1
D: TRBD2

DNA: TGTGCCACCCAGGGGAACACCGGGGAGCTGTTTTTT
CDR3: CATQGNTGELFF
length: 12
size: NA
V: TRBV6-5
J: TRBJ2-2
D: NA

DNA: TGCGCCAGCAGCCGCGGTCAGGGGCCCAACACTGAAGCTTTCTTT
CDR3: CASSRGQGPNTEAFF
length: 15
size: NA
V: TRBV4-1
J: TRBJ1-1
D: NA

DNA: TGTGCCAGCAGCTCCACACTAGCGGGAGTGATTAGTGAGCAGTTCTTC
CDR3: CASSSTLAGVISEQFF
length: 16
size: NA
V: TRBV7-9
J: TRBJ2-1
D: TRBD2

DNA: TGCGCCAGCAGCTTGGAGCCGGGACACCGAATCTATGGCTACACCTTC
CDR3: CASSLEPGHRIYGYTF
length: 16
size: NA
V: TRBV5-1
J: TRBJ1-2
D: NA

DNA: TGTGCCAGCAGCTCCACAGGGGCCGATACGCAGTATTTT
CDR3: CASSSTGADTQYF
length: 13
size: NA
V: TRBV7-2
J: TRBJ2-3
D: TRBD1

DNA: TGTGCCAGCAGCTTAGCGGGGAGGGACGAGCAGTACTTC
CDR3: CASSLAGRDEQYF
length: 13
size: NA
V: TRBV7-6
J: TRBJ2-7
D: TRBD2

DNA: TGTGCCAGCTCACCATTGGCCCCCACAGGGGCCCGAGCTGTAGAGCAGTACTTC
CDR3: CASSPLAPTGARAVEQYF
length: 18
size: NA
V: TRBV18
J: TRBJ2-7
D: TRBD1

DNA: TGTGCCAGCAGCGTCGGAACAGACCATAAGAACACTGAAGCTTTCTTT
CDR3: CASSVGTDHKNTEAFF
length: 16
size: NA
V: TRBV9
J: TRBJ1-1
D: NA

DNA: TGCGCCAGCAGCTTCCGCCCTCAGGACTACCAGTACTTC
CDR3: CASSFRPQDYQYF
length: 13
size: NA
V: TRBV5-1
J: TRBJ2-5
D: NA

DNA: TGCAGCGTCCGGTTGGGGTTTTGGCAGGGGATGCGCGAGACCCAGTACTTC
CDR3: CSVRLGFWQGMRETQYF
length: 17
size: NA
V: TRBV29-1
J: TRBJ2-5
D: NA

DNA: TGTGCCACCAGCCCGCCCAGGGCCGGGGAGCTGTTTTTT
CDR3: CATSPPRAGELFF
length: 13
size: NA
V: TRBV15
J: TRBJ2-2
D: NA

DNA: TGTGCCAGCAGGGCCCGGACTTGGATAGGGGAGCTGTTTTTT
CDR3: CASRARTWIGELFF
length: 14
size: NA
V: TRBV6-1
J: TRBJ2-2
D: NA

DNA: TGTGCCAGCAGCTTGTTACAGGGAAATTACGAGCAGTACTTC
CDR3: CASSLLQGNYEQYF
length: 14
size: few
V: TRBV5-5
J: TRBJ2-7
D: NA

DNA: TGTGCCAGCAGTGAGTTGGGACTCTACAATGAGCAGTTCTTC
CDR3: CASSELGLYNEQFF
length: 14
size: NA
V: TRBV6-5
J: TRBJ2-1
D: NA

DNA: TGTGCCACCAGCAGTGAGGTGTGGTGGCCCTACACAGATACGCAGTATTTT
CDR3: CATSSEVWWPYTDTQYF
length: 17
size: NA
V: TRBV15
J: TRBJ2-3
D: NA

DNA: TGTGCCAGCAGCCCCCACTTGACCGGGACAGGGACCGTACGGCCCCCTACAGATACGCAGTATTTT
CDR3: CASSPHLTGTGTVRPPTDTQYF
length: 22
size: NA
V: TRBV14
J: TRBJ2-3
D: TRBD1

DNA: TGTGCCAGCTCACCATCCGGACAGGGGGCGGATTACAATGAGCAGTTCTTC
CDR3: CASSPSGQGADYNEQFF
length: 17
size: few
V: TRBV18
J: TRBJ2-1
D: TRBD1

DNA: TGTGCCAGCAGTTCCCTAAACCAAGATACGCAGTATTTT
CDR3: CASSSLNQDTQYF
length: 13
size: NA
V: TRBV27
J: TRBJ2-3
D: NA

DNA: TGTGCCAGCAGTTACTCTGGGGAGGGGGTCAATGAGCAGTTCTTC
CDR3: CASSYSGEGVNEQFF
length: 15
size: NA
V: TRBV6-6
J: TRBJ2-1
D: NA

DNA: TGTGCCAGCAGCGGGGGAGCTTTAAGCTATGGCTACACCTTC
CDR3: CASSGGALSYGYTF
length: 14
size: NA
V: TRBV9
J: TRBJ1-2
D: NA